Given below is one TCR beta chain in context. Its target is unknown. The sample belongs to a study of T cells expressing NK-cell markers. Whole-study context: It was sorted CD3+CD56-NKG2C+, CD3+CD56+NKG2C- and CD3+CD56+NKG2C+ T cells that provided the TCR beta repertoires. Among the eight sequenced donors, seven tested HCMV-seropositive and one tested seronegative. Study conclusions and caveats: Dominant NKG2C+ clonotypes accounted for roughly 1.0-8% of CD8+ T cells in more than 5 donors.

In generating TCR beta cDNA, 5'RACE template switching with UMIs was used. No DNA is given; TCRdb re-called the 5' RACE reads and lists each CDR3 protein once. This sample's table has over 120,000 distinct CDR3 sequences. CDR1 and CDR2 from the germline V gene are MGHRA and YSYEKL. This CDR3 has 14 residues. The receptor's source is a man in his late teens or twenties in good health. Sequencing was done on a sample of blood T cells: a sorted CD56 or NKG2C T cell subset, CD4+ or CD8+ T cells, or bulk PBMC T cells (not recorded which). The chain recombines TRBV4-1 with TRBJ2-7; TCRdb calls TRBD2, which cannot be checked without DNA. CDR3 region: CASSQGGESYEQYF.